Listed below are T cell receptor beta chains from one sample, sequenced in a study of blood T cell repertoires in COVID-19. Sequenced by immunoSEQ multiplex PCR; TCRdb stores in-frame clones only, minus some. Of 100,000 or so clones in the sample, 88% were seen once. Material: peripheral blood. The receptor set was obtained from a woman aged 60 to 75 with acute or convalescent COVID-19. CDR3s include the opening cysteine and the closing phenylalanine or tryptophan. D genes are given only for firm matches. A row's size may be missing; if present it is once, few, many or a size class.

NA,TRBJ2-3,14,TRBV11-3,once,CASSDWSFADTQYF,TGTGCCAGCAGCGACTGGAGTTTCGCAGATACGCAGTATTTT
TRBD2,TRBJ2-3,12,TRBV28,NA,CASSFPGGTQYF,TGTGCCAGCAGTTTCCCGGGAGGTACGCAGTATTTT
TRBD2,TRBJ2-1,21,TRBV24-1,NA,CATSDSLSSGRRRSSYNEQFF,TGTGCCACCAGTGATTCCTTGTCTAGCGGGAGAAGGCGTTCATCCTACAATGAGCAGTTCTTC
TRBD1,TRBJ1-5,14,TRBV3-1/TRBV3-2,NA,CASSQTGSNQPQHF,TGTGCCAGCAGCCAGACAGGGTCTAATCAGCCCCAGCATTTT
NA,TRBJ1-5,13,TRBV28,NA,CASGWGQNQPQHF,TGTGCCAGCGGTTGGGGGCAAAATCAGCCCCAGCATTTT
TRBD2,TRBJ2-1,14,TRBV5-1,few,CASSLLAGNNEQFF,TGCGCCAGCAGCTTATTAGCGGGAAACAATGAGCAGTTCTTC
NA,TRBJ1-1,16,TRBV7-8,NA,CASSLGPAGMNTEAFF,TGTGCCAGCAGCTTAGGACCGGCGGGCATGAACACTGAAGCTTTCTTT
NA,TRBJ2-5,13,TRBV5-6,NA,CASRLTGRETQYF,TGTGCCAGCAGACTAACAGGGCGGGAGACCCAGTACTTC
TRBD1,TRBJ1-5,12,TRBV10-3,NA,CAIGQETGPQHF,TGTGCCATCGGACAGGAAACCGGGCCCCAGCATTTT
TRBD1,TRBJ1-1,13,TRBV6-5,NA,CASRTGGNTEAFF,TGTGCCAGCAGGACAGGGGGGAACACTGAAGCTTTCTTT
NA,TRBJ1-2,11,TRBV2,NA,CASSAQGGYTF,TGTGCCAGCAGTGCCCAGGGGGGCTACACCTTC
TRBD2,TRBJ2-1,16,TRBV3-1/TRBV3-2,NA,CASSQEFLAGVNEQFF,TGTGCCAGCAGCCAAGAGTTTCTAGCGGGAGTTAATGAGCAGTTCTTC
NA,TRBJ2-7,11,TRBV29-1,NA,CSVAEVYEQYF,TGCAGCGTTGCCGAGGTCTACGAGCAGTACTTC
NA,TRBJ1-2,12,TRBV28,NA,CASSLPGYGYTF,TGTGCCAGCAGTTTGCCGGGTTACGGCTACACCTTC
NA,TRBJ2-5,15,TRBV7-7,once,CASSLLIAALETQYF,TGTGCTAGCAGCTTACTCATAGCGGCCCTAGAGACCCAGTACTTC
TRBD1,TRBJ2-7,16,TRBV5-3,NA,CARSRRPGQGTYEQYF,TGTGCCAGAAGCAGACGTCCCGGACAGGGGACCTACGAGCAGTACTTC
NA,TRBJ2-7,23,TRBV21-1,NA,CASSKGDPPFIGGLLATPYEQYF,TGTGCCAGCAGCAAGGGGGACCCTCCCTTTATCGGGGGGCTCCTAGCGACTCCCTACGAGCAGTACTTC
NA,TRBJ1-1,15,TRBV10-3,NA,CAIAPDTSMNTEAFF,TGTGCCATCGCCCCGGACACTTCTATGAACACTGAAGCTTTCTTT
NA,TRBJ1-4,12,TRBV11-2,NA,CASSSFNEKLFF,TGTGCCAGCAGCTCATTTAATGAAAAACTGTTTTTT
TRBD2,TRBJ2-5,15,TRBV11-2,NA,CASSLALAGAETQYF,TGTGCCAGCAGCTTAGCACTAGCGGGAGCCGAGACCCAGTACTTC
TRBD1,TRBJ2-1,14,TRBV4-1,NA,CASSQGTGGAEQFF,TGCGCCAGCAGCCAGGGGACAGGGGGCGCTGAGCAGTTCTTC
TRBD2,TRBJ2-1,14,TRBV7-8,NA,CASSFGTSAYEQFF,TGTGCCAGCAGCTTTGGGACTAGTGCCTATGAGCAGTTCTTC
TRBD1,TRBJ1-2,14,TRBV6-5,few,CASNRQGGSWGYTF,TGTGCCAGCAACAGACAGGGTGGGTCCTGGGGCTACACCTTC
NA,TRBJ1-3,18,TRBV9,NA,CASSAGTSGPLSGNTIYF,TGTGCCAGCAGCGCCGGGACATCAGGGCCTCTCTCTGGAAACACCATATATTTT
TRBD2,TRBJ2-1,16,TRBV5-1,NA,CASSEPGLAGYNEQFF,TGCGCCAGCAGCGAGCCGGGACTAGCGGGATACAATGAGCAGTTCTTC
TRBD1,TRBJ2-2,14,TRBV6-1,NA,CASSEDRGAGELFF,TGTGCCAGCAGTGAGGACAGGGGGGCCGGGGAGCTGTTTTTT
NA,TRBJ2-2,16,TRBV9,once,CASSPQGQYVGGELFF,TGTGCCAGCAGCCCCCAAGGACAGTACGTGGGCGGGGAGCTGTTTTTT
NA,TRBJ1-1,14,TRBV5-6,few,CASSLSGIATEAFF,TGTGCCAGCAGCTTGTCCGGAATAGCCACTGAAGCTTTCTTT
TRBD2,TRBJ2-3,17,TRBV9,once,CASSVGLGEGSTDTQYF,TGTGCCAGCAGCGTAGGACTAGGGGAGGGTAGCACAGATACGCAGTATTTT
NA,TRBJ2-3,15,TRBV15,NA,CATSGEESRPDTQYF,TGTGCCACCAGCGGGGAGGAATCCAGGCCAGATACGCAGTATTTT
NA,TRBJ2-5,13,TRBV12-3/TRBV12-4,NA,CASSFRGSETQYF,TGTGCCAGCAGTTTCCGGGGGAGTGAGACCCAGTACTTC
NA,TRBJ1-1,12,TRBV28,NA,CASSSHHAGDFF,TGTGCCAGCAGTTCCCACCACGCAGGCGATTTCTTT
NA,TRBJ2-3,15,TRBV3-1/TRBV3-2,NA,CASSHRQELTDTQYF,TGTGCCAGCAGCCACCGACAGGAACTCACAGATACGCAGTATTTT
NA,TRBJ1-2,14,TRBV6-5,NA,CASSSDSSGYGYTF,TGTGCCAGCAGCTCCGACAGTAGCGGCTATGGCTACACCTTC
NA,TRBJ1-5,13,TRBV19,NA,CASSRYNNQPQHF,TGTGCCAGTAGTAGGTACAATAATCAGCCCCAGCATTTT
NA,TRBJ2-3,15,TRBV30,once,CAWSGLLLGADTQYF,TGTGCCTGGAGTGGGCTTCTCCTAGGGGCAGATACGCAGTATTTT
TRBD1,TRBJ2-3,14,TRBV5-1,NA,CASSPGQVTDTQYF,TGCGCCAGCAGCCCCGGACAGGTAACAGATACGCAGTATTTT
TRBD2,TRBJ2-1,18,TRBV7-8,NA,CASSLEGGLAGKGSEQFF,TGTGCCAGCAGCTTAGAGGGCGGGCTAGCGGGAAAGGGGAGCGAGCAGTTCTTC
TRBD2,TRBJ2-3,16,TRBV7-8,NA,CASSSRTSGSKDTQYF,TGTGCCAGCAGTTCTAGGACTAGCGGGAGTAAGGATACGCAGTATTTT
NA,TRBJ1-1,12,TRBV30,NA,CAWETRRTEAFF,TGTGCCTGGGAGACGCGGAGGACTGAAGCTTTCTTT
TRBD1,TRBJ2-1,14,TRBV5-1,NA,CASSLGQGGDEQFF,TGCGCCAGCAGCCTGGGACAGGGTGGCGATGAGCAGTTCTTC
NA,TRBJ1-1,13,TRBV6-6,NA,CASSTTGSAEAFF,TGTGCCAGCAGCACCACAGGGAGCGCTGAAGCTTTCTTT
TRBD2,TRBJ2-3,19,TRBV7-8,NA,CASSSRSRLAGAQGDTQYF,TGTGCCAGCAGCTCCCGATCACGACTAGCGGGAGCGCAGGGAGATACGCAGTATTTT
NA,TRBJ1-6,15,TRBV6-5,NA,CASRWTATNNSPLHF,TGTGCCAGCAGGTGGACAGCTACTAATAATTCACCCCTCCACTTT
NA,TRBJ1-4,15,TRBV19,NA,CASSPSSGYSEKLFF,TGTGCCAGTAGTCCCTCGTCAGGGTATAGTGAAAAACTGTTTTTT
TRBD2,TRBJ2-3,14,TRBV5-5,NA,CASSKSGSGYTQYF,TGTGCCAGCAGCAAGAGCGGGAGCGGTTATACGCAGTATTTT
NA,TRBJ1-1,18,TRBV18,NA,CASSRTTIAGQGATEAFF,TGTGCCAGCTCACGAACGACCATAGCGGGACAAGGGGCAACTGAAGCTTTCTTT
NA,TRBJ1-4,11,TRBV20-1,NA,CSAQQYEKLFF,TGCAGTGCTCAACAGTATGAAAAACTGTTTTTT
TRBD1,TRBJ1-2,16,TRBV6-5,once,CASSYSGQGARDGYTF,TGTGCCAGCAGTTACTCGGGACAGGGGGCGAGGGATGGCTACACCTTC
TRBD1,TRBJ2-6,16,TRBV11-2,NA,CASSVLTGFGANVLTF,TGTGCCAGCAGCGTACTGACAGGGTTCGGGGCCAACGTCCTGACTTTC